Shown below are 4 T cell receptor beta chains from a single sample sequenced in a study of T cell responses to AZD1222 COVID-19 vaccine (dated by TCRdb to about 2021). Library preparation used the immunoSEQ multiplex PCR assay. The table was pulled from immuneACCESS by TCRdb, which kept in-frame rearrangements only. Such tables lose some clones; where checked, under half of the loss comes from unresolved V genes, and the rest has no known cause. Present in this sample are tens of thousands of clones, around nine tenths of which were seen just once. The ten largest clonotypes hold approximately 6.3% of the sample. The time point tag for this specimen amounts to: about 28 days (+/-7) after the second vaccine dose. Read against the paper, the sample's treatment or condition label means: meningococcal conjugate vaccine given as trial control. Source: peripheral blood, taken 28 days after the second dose of the MenACWY control vaccine. The receptor set was obtained from an adult who received the MenACWY meningococcal vaccine as a control.

The chain combines TRBV29-1 with TRBJ2-2; 8 bases fit TRBD1. The CDR3 consists of 13 residues. After removal of 7 bases from V and 5 bases from J, the junction contained 6 bases not matched to a gene. Germline V gives CDR1 SQVTM, CDR2 ANQGSEA. In nucleotides, the CDR3 is TGCAGCGCTCAGGGGGCGGTGACCGGGGAGCTGTTTTTT. Protein product: CSAQGAVTGELFF.

This chain uses TRBV5-4 with TRBJ2-3; TRBD2 is a possible D gene (6 bases). CDR1 is SGHNT and CDR2 is YYREEE in the germline V gene (reference sequence). V lost 0 bases and J 1 base, leaving 9 bases between the germline ends. The CDR3 is made up of 15 amino acids. CDR3: CASSLGASGTDTQYF. CDR3 nucleotides: TGTGCCAGCAGCTTGGGCGCTAGCGGCACAGATACGCAGTATTTT. Based on the CDR3 plus reference TRBV5-4 and TRBJ2-3, the full variable domain is ETGVTQSPTHLIKTRGQQVTLRCSSQSGHNTVSWYQQALGQGPQFIFQYYREEENGRGNFPPRFSGLQFPNYSSELNVNALELDDSALYLCASSLGASGTDTQYFGPGTRLTVL.

The chain combines TRBV3-1 (or the pseudogene TRBV3-2) with TRBJ2-7, with D unclear. V gave up 0 bases and J gave up 7 bases, with 16 bases separating them. The CDR3 has 15 residues. Germline V lookup: CDR1 LGHDT, CDR2 YNNKEL (reference sequence). The CDR3 protein is CASSQDPSSVWEQYF. CDR3 sequence (DNA): TGTGCCAGCAGCCAAGATCCCTCAAGCGTATGGGAGCAGTACTTC.

V and J are TRBV2 and TRBJ2-2; D unclear. There are 13 residues in the CDR3. Germline assignment: CDR1 SNHLY and CDR2 FYNNEI. The ends were cut back, 1 base at V and 4 bases at J, with 4 bases in the middle. CDR3 residues: CASSEGSTGELFF. The DNA for the CDR3 is TGTGCCAGCAGTGAAGGTAGCACCGGGGAGCTGTTTTTT.